This T cell receptor beta chain is drawn from a study of blood T cell repertoires in COVID-19. About the study: The study drew acute and convalescent COVID-19 samples from the United States, Italy and Spain. Sources were T cells, B-cell-depleted T cells, or PBMCs; the material itself was cDNA or gDNA.

Original processing methods: Counts of nucleated cells, estimated from reference gene primer amplification, were obtained. Here immunoSEQ multiplex PCR was the method, and the copy in TCRdb shows in-frame clones only, minus some. V and J calls and clone size are given by that table; D and trimming were obtained from the DNA. The sample yields about 81,000 clones, roughly 89% seen once. The sequenced material came from peripheral blood. The source of this sequence is a woman at least 80 years old with active COVID-19.

In DNA, the CDR3 is TGTGCCAGCAGCTTAGTACGGGGACAGGGAGATACGCAGTATTTT. This gives the protein CASSLVRGQGDTQYF. The V and J genes are TRBV7-9 and TRBJ2-3; 9 positions match TRBD1. The CDR3 runs 15 residues. V dropped 1 base and J dropped 5; count of bases not matched to a gene: 4. The V gene's germline CDR1 is SEHNR and CDR2 FQNEAQ (reference sequence). Full variable domain (missing parts from reference TRBV7-9 and TRBJ2-3): DTGVSQNPRHKITKRGQNVTFRCDPISEHNRLYWYRQTLGQGPEFLTYFQNEAQLEKSRLLSDRFSAERPKGSFSTLEIQRTEQGDSAMYLCASSLVRGQGDTQYFGPGTRLTVL.